These 9 T cell receptor beta chains originate from one sample sequenced in a study of CD8 T cells in ankylosing spondylitis. MiXCR, applied by TCRdb to the 5' RACE reads, yields one record per CDR3 protein. The table has approximately 130,000 distinct CDR3 sequences, 11% seen once. Sequenced sample: blood, either unsorted or a sorted T cell fraction (not recorded which). The receptor source for this set is a female donor with ankylosing spondylitis or in good health (not recorded which).

This clonotype was recorded many times. V gene TRBV7-2 combines with J gene TRBJ2-1; D may be TRBD2 (5 bases). Germline lookup yields CDR1 SGHTA and CDR2 FQGNSA. The CDR3 covers 12 residues. Between the trimmed V and J ends, which lost 3 bases and 9 bases, there was a span of 9 bases. Here the CDR3 DNA reads TGTGCCAGCAGCTTCCTAGCCGCTGAGCAGTTCTTC. Its translation is CASSFLAAEQFF. Variable domain in full (rest from reference TRBV7-2 and TRBJ2-1): GAGVSQSPSNKVTEKGKDVELRCDPISGHTALYWYRQSLGQGLEFLIYFQGNSAPDKSGLPSDRFSAERTGGSVSTLTIQRTQQEDSAVYLCASSFLAAEQFFGPGTRLTVL.

This clonotype showed up many times. The CDR3, as DNA: TGTGCCAGCAGGTTATCCTCCCAGGGGGTCCTGTTTTTT. As protein: CASRLSSQGVLFF. The J gene is TRBJ1-4, the V gene TRBV7-2, with TRBD1 matching over 7 bases. This CDR3 spans 13 amino acids. Germline assignment: CDR1 SGHTA and CDR2 FQGNSA. With 6 bases clipped from V and 14 bases from J, the junction kept 12 bases outside the gene matches. Supplemented by reference TRBV7-2 and TRBJ1-4, the full variable domain reads GAGVSQSPSNKVTEKGKDVELRCDPISGHTALYWYRQSLGQGLEFLIYFQGNSAPDKSGLPSDRFSAERTGGSVSTLTIQRTQQEDSAVYLCASRLSSQGVLFFGSGTQLSVL.

This clonotype appeared many times. CDR3 loop: CASRTAGRGTDTQYF. The CDR3 DNA reads as TGTGCCAGCAGGACGGCCGGGCGCGGCACAGATACGCAGTATTTT. The V and J genes are TRBV7-9 and TRBJ2-3, with unresolved D. Germline V CDR1 and CDR2: SEHNR, FQNEAQ (reference sequence). V was pared by 6 bases and J by 1 base, with 14 bases between. The CDR3 is 15 amino acids. Looking up the rest from reference TRBV7-9 and TRBJ2-3 gives the full variable domain: DTGVSQNPRHKITKRGQNVTFRCDPISEHNRLYWYRQTLGQGPEFLTYFQNEAQLEKSRLLSDRFSAERPKGSFSTLEIQRTEQGDSAMYLCASRTAGRGTDTQYFGPGTRLTVL.

At least ten counts were recorded for this clonotype. The chain combines TRBV5-1 with TRBJ2-2; D possibly uses TRBD1 or TRBD2 (6 bases each). The V and J ends lost 5 bases and 4 bases respectively, with 15 bases between them. The CDR3 length is 15 residues. Germline V CDR1 and CDR2: SGHRS, YFSETQ. Here the CDR3 DNA reads TGCGCCAGCAGATCTGTTTCGGGGGCCACCGGGGAGCTGTTTTTT. Amino acids: CASRSVSGATGELFF.

This sequence joins TRBV4-2 and TRBJ2-3; D is unresolved. Trimming removed 0 bases at V and 8 bases at J, with 9 bases between. Germline CDR1 and CDR2: LGHNA and YNFKEQ. CDR3 size: 13 residues. CDR3 sequence (DNA): TGTGCCAGCAGCCAAGATCCGGGTGGTACGCAGTATTTT. It yields the protein CASSQDPGGTQYF.

The chain employs TRBV28 and TRBJ1-5; maybe TRBD1 (5 bases). Trimming stripped 7 bases from V and 4 bases from J, with 17 bases between. This CDR3 is built from 15 residues. Germline V gives CDR1 MDHEN, CDR2 SYDVKM. DNA of the CDR3: TGTGCCAGCACTCCAGGGCCGTTGGTGAATCAGCCCCAGCATTTT. The encoded protein is CASTPGPLVNQPQHF.

Points on this clonotype: Just one base apart from a much larger clone, this may be a read error. The chain is built from TRBV20-1 and TRBJ1-2, with D maybe TRBD1 (5 bases). Per germline, CDR1 DFQATT and CDR2 SNEGSKA (reference sequence). The CDR3 extends over 13 amino acids. CDR3 in amino acids: CSAGTRGIFGYPF. CDR3 nucleotide sequence: TGCAGTGCCGGGACTCGGGGGATCTTCGGCTACCCCTTC.

This clonotype appeared many times. V is TRBV5-1 and J is TRBJ2-1; possibly TRBD1 or TRBD2 for D (5 bases each). Germline V CDR1 and CDR2: SGHRS, YFSETQ. Trimming removed 4 bases at V and 0 bases at J, with 11 bases between. CDR3 length: 15 residues. The CDR3 protein is CASSPGGGSYNEQFF. The CDR3 DNA reads as TGCGCCAGCAGCCCTGGTGGGGGCTCCTACAATGAGCAGTTCTTC.

This clonotype was seen ten or more times. The chain uses TRBV12-3 or TRBV12-4 and TRBJ2-2, with unresolved D. V was shortened by 6 bases and J by 6 bases, with 11 bases between the two germline ends. This CDR3 comprises 13 residues. The CDR3 protein is CASRTPYAGELFF. The CDR3 nucleotides are TGTGCCAGCAGGACCCCTTATGCCGGGGAGCTGTTTTTT.